These 25 T cell receptor beta chains came from one sample sequenced in a study of blood T cell repertoires in COVID-19. The method was immunoSEQ multiplex PCR; TCRdb's version includes in-frame clones alone and lacks a portion of them. The sample holds 210,000 or so clones, roughly 86% seen once. Sequencing was done on a sample of peripheral blood. The receptors were gathered from a woman in her thirties or forties with acute or convalescent COVID-19.

The chain links TRBV18 to TRBJ2-4; 11 bases are a match to TRBD2. After removal of 5 bases from V and 8 bases from J, the junction contained 11 bases not matched to a gene. The CDR3 covers 16 residues. From germline, CDR1 is KGHSH and CDR2 LQKENI. DNA for the CDR3: TGTGCCAGCTCATCTCTAGCGGGGGGCCCTCAGGACATTCAGTACTTC. This translates into CASSSLAGGPQDIQYF.

V usage is TRBV20-1 and J usage is TRBJ1-2; D is undetermined. The V gene lost 6 bases and the J gene lost 6 bases, with 11 bases spanning the gap. CDR3 length: 11 amino acids. Germline V gene sequence: CDR1 DFQATT, CDR2 SNEGSKA (reference sequence). This chain's CDR3 is CSARRPDGYTF. The CDR3 nucleotides read TGCAGTGCCAGGCGACCGGATGGCTACACCTTC.

The genes are TRBV7-9 and TRBJ2-7; 8 bases are shared with TRBD2. J was trimmed by 6 bases and V by 2 bases; bases with no gene match: 6. Germline CDR1 and CDR2: SEHNR and FQNEAQ (reference sequence). The CDR3 contains 14 residues. The CDR3 protein is CASSLSSGSSEQYF. CDR3 coding DNA: TGTGCCAGCAGCTTATCCAGCGGGAGTAGCGAGCAGTACTTC.

With regard to this clone: One junction end does not reproduce the germline sequence, and a read error may be involved. The CDR3 spells CASSRPQGPPIF. The CDR3 nucleotides are TGTGCCAGCAGCCGGCCCCAGGGGCCCCCTATCTTT. The J gene is TRBJ1-4, the V gene TRBV3-1 (or the pseudogene TRBV3-2), with D tentatively TRBD1 (6 bases). The CDR3 sequence is 12 residues long. Germline values: CDR1 LGHDT, CDR2 YNNKEL (reference sequence).

V gene TRBV5-8 combines with J gene TRBJ1-1; 7 bases line up with TRBD1. The CDR3 has 14 residues. V was pared by 0 bases and J by 3 bases, with 2 bases of the junction left unmatched. Germline V gene data show CDR1 as SGHTS and CDR2 as YDEGEE. Here the CDR3 DNA reads TGTGCCAGCAGCTTGGTCGGGACAGACACTGAAGCTTTCTTT. Translation: CASSLVGTDTEAFF.

J is TRBJ1-1 and V is TRBV10-2, with D tentatively TRBD1 (5 bases). Trimming took off 9 bases at V and 4 bases at J, with 15 bases between the two ends. Germline V gene data show CDR1 as WSHSY and CDR2 as SAAADI. The CDR3 has 13 residues. The DNA of the CDR3 is TGCGCCAGTTCCCCCATGGGGGGCACTGAAGCTTTCTTT. Its translation is CASSPMGGTEAFF.

For this clone: Other DNA variants within this sample encode the same CDR3. The chain recombines TRBV11-3 with TRBJ2-1; 7 nucleotides line up with TRBD2. Trimming took 3 bases from V and 7 from J; bases not matched to a gene: 3. Germline CDR1 reads SGHNT; CDR2 reads YENEEA. The length of the CDR3 is 13 residues. DNA of the CDR3: TGTGCCAGCAGCTTCTCTAGCGGTAATGAGCAGTTCTTC. Translated: CASSFSSGNEQFF.

V usage is TRBV2 and J usage is TRBJ2-7; D possibly corresponds to TRBD1 (6 bases). The CDR3 extends over 15 amino acids. The germline gives CDR1 SNHLY, CDR2 FYNNEI. V lost 3 bases to trimming and J lost 6 bases, with 18 bases between them. CDR3 bases: TGTGCCAGCAGTGAGGTACAGGGATTACCCTCCGAGCAGTACTTC. It yields the protein CASSEVQGLPSEQYF.

As concerns this clone: The sample carries other DNA sequences with the same CDR3. The chain combines TRBV29-1 with TRBJ2-7, with TRBD2 as a possible D gene (6 bases). The V gene's germline CDR1 is SQVTM and CDR2 ANQGSEA. V lost 3 bases and J lost 4, with 7 bases in between. The CDR3 loop spans 11 amino acids. Here the CDR3 DNA reads TGCAGCGTTGAGGGGGGTTACGAGCAGTACTTC. Translated: CSVEGGYEQYF.

This chain uses TRBV27 with TRBJ1-1; D unclear. V lost 5 bases to trimming and J lost 0 bases, with 13 bases between them. Per the germline V gene, CDR1 is MNHEY and CDR2 is SMNVEV (reference sequence). The CDR3 spans 15 residues. CDR3: CASSQMWTLNTEAFF. The CDR3 bases are TGTGCCAGCAGTCAAATGTGGACTTTGAACACTGAAGCTTTCTTT.

This clone was picked up a small number of times. The CDR3 nucleotides read TGTGCCAGCAGCTTGATCCTAGCGGTCTACGAGCAGTACTTC. Its protein is CASSLILAVYEQYF. The V gene is TRBV5-6, the J gene TRBJ2-7; 7 positions match TRBD2. V trimming: 1 base; J trimming: 3 bases; junction bases outside the gene matches: 4. Germline V lookup: CDR1 SGHDT, CDR2 YYEEEE. The CDR3 contains 14 residues.

The J gene is TRBJ2-5, the V gene TRBV11-3; TRBD1 aligns across 11 bases. Germline assignment: CDR1 SGHNT and CDR2 YENEEA. The CDR3 extends over 15 amino acids. Trimming took 5 bases from V and 4 from J; bases not matched to a gene: 6. As DNA, the CDR3 is TGTGCCAGCAGCACCAGGACAGGGGGCGCAGAGACCCAGTACTTC. This sequence encodes CASSTRTGGAETQYF.

This clone has a single count. The rearrangement links TRBV20-1 to TRBJ2-3; possible D gene TRBD2, 6 bases. Germline CDR1 reads DFQATT; CDR2 reads SNEGSKA (reference sequence). The CDR3 has 14 residues. The V gene lost 3 bases and the J gene lost 2 bases, with 12 bases spanning the gap. This CDR3 reads CSASPSGLTDTQYF. In DNA, the CDR3 is TGCAGTGCTAGTCCCAGCGGGCTCACAGATACGCAGTATTTT.

This chain links TRBV14 with TRBJ1-3; 8 bases align to TRBD1. The length of the CDR3 is 13 residues. Germline V gene lookup returns CDR1 SGHDN and CDR2 FVKESK. V was clipped by 6 bases and J by 2 bases; unmatched bases: 0. The CDR3 reads CASRDRAGNTIYF. As DNA, the CDR3 is TGTGCCAGCAGGGACAGGGCTGGAAACACCATATATTTT.

This chain joins TRBV5-6 and TRBJ2-7; D might be TRBD2 (5 bases). The V gene's germline CDR1 is SGHDT and CDR2 YYEEEE. Trimming took off 4 bases at V and 2 bases at J, with 7 bases between the two ends. This CDR3 contains 12 residues. In DNA form, the CDR3 reads TGTGCCAGCAGCCTCGGGACCTACGAGCAGTACTTC. Translating it yields CASSLGTYEQYF.

The chain employs TRBV4-2 and TRBJ2-5, with 9 bases identical to TRBD1. The V segment lost 2 bases and the J segment 5 bases; nucleotides outside the gene matches: 6. Germline CDR1 is LGHNA and CDR2 is YNFKEQ. CDR3 size: 15 residues. The CDR3 DNA sequence: TGTGCCAGCAGCCAAACTGCGGACAGGGGTGAGACCCAGTACTTC. Translating gives CASSQTADRGETQYF.

The rearrangement joins TRBV27 to TRBJ2-3; D is perhaps TRBD2 (6 bases). Germline V lookup: CDR1 MNHEY, CDR2 SMNVEV (reference sequence). CDR3 length: 15 residues. V was pared by 0 bases and J by 1 base, with 8 bases between. Here the CDR3 DNA reads TGTGCCAGCAGTTTATCGTCTAGCGGCACAGATACGCAGTATTTT. It codes for CASSLSSSGTDTQYF.

The chain combines TRBV5-1 with TRBJ2-7; D is unclear. With 0 bases removed from V and 3 bases from J, the gap between germline ends came to 7 bases. The CDR3 has 13 amino acids. Germline V gene data show CDR1 as SGHRS and CDR2 as YFSETQ. The CDR3 protein is CASSLELSYEQYF. The CDR3 DNA sequence: TGCGCCAGCAGCTTGGAATTGAGCTACGAGCAGTACTTC.

This clone has a handful of counts. V and J are TRBV7-3 and TRBJ1-1; possibly TRBD1 for D (6 bases). CDR1 SGHTA and CDR2 FQGTGA come from the germline V gene. V shed 0 bases and J shed 6 bases, with 8 bases lying between them. The CDR3 length is 13 residues. CDR3 coding DNA: TGTGCCAGCAGCTTAACCAGGGGCGCTGAAGCTTTCTTT. It translates to CASSLTRGAEAFF.

The chain is built from TRBV29-1 and TRBJ2-2, with TRBD1 matching 8 bases. The trim removed 7 bases at V and 5 bases at J, leaving 9 bases unmatched. CDR3 length: 14 residues. Germline V gene data show CDR1 as SQVTM and CDR2 as ANQGSEA. The CDR3 reads CSAAGGEKTGELFF. CDR3 in DNA: TGCAGCGCGGCAGGGGGCGAGAAGACCGGGGAGCTGTTTTTT.

This clone was recorded a few times. The rearrangement joins TRBV4-2 to TRBJ1-2; unclear D gene. The CDR3 contains 12 residues. Trimming removed 1 base from V and 7 bases from J, with 7 bases in between. Germline CDR1 reads LGHNA; CDR2 reads YNFKEQ. In nucleotides, the CDR3 is TGTGCCAGCAGCCAAGTACAGTCTGGCTACACCTTC. This sequence encodes CASSQVQSGYTF.

The chain joins TRBV3-1 (or the pseudogene TRBV3-2) to TRBJ1-6; 7 bases line up with TRBD1. The CDR3 has 17 amino acids. V was clipped by 5 bases and J by 0 bases; unmatched bases: 7. The germline V gene encodes CDR1 LGHDT and CDR2 YNNKEL (reference sequence). CDR3 coding DNA: TGTGCCAGCAGCGCCTCAAGGGGGCGCTCCTATAATTCACCCCTCCACTTT. This gives the protein CASSASRGRSYNSPLHF.

This clone is a singleton in its sample. This CDR3 is CASAISGQINEQFF. In nucleotides, the CDR3 is TGTGCCAGCGCCATATCCGGACAGATCAATGAGCAGTTCTTC. This sequence joins TRBV11-3 and TRBJ2-1; the D gene is possibly TRBD1 (6 bases). Per germline, CDR1 SGHNT and CDR2 YENEEA. The CDR3 runs 14 residues. V was shortened by 8 bases and J by 6 bases, with 17 bases between the two germline ends.

This clone was observed a single time. Other DNA variants within this sample encode the same CDR3. The genes are TRBV5-1 and TRBJ1-3; 7 positions agree with TRBD1. The CDR3 sequence is 13 residues long. The V gene's germline CDR1 is SGHRS and CDR2 YFSETQ. V lost 8 bases and J lost 0; bases outside the gene matches: 2. The CDR3 DNA reads TGCGCCAGTAGGACAGGCTCTGGAAACACCATATATTTT. Protein product: CASRTGSGNTIYF.

The chain has TRBV10-3 and TRBJ2-7; TRBD2 matches 8 bases. V lost 3 bases to trimming and J lost 2 bases; unmatched junction nucleotides: 3. This CDR3 contains 14 residues. Per the germline V gene, CDR1 is ENHRY and CDR2 is SYGVKD. The CDR3, as DNA: TGTGCCATCAGTGACGGGGGGGGAACCTACGAGCAGTACTTC. Its translation is CAISDGGGTYEQYF.